Following are 18 T cell receptor beta chains from one sample sequenced in a study of blood T cell repertoires in COVID-19. The assay was immunoSEQ multiplex PCR, and TCRdb's table has in-frame clones only and misses some. The sample lists roughly 120,000 clones; approximately 90% were seen once. The sequencing input was peripheral blood. These receptors came from a human donor in a cohort sampled during active COVID-19.

This chain links TRBV18 with TRBJ2-1; the match to TRBD1 covers 9 bases. The CDR3 runs 17 residues. CDR1 KGHSH and CDR2 LQKENI come from the germline V gene. With V trimmed by 3 bases and J by 4 bases, 10 bases remained unmatched. The CDR3 coding sequence is TGTGCCAGCTCACCCCCCGGGACAGGGCCTCTGTACAATGAGCAGTTCTTC. Its translation: CASSPPGTGPLYNEQFF.

This clone was observed once. The CDR3 region is CASSLVLDREETQYF. The CDR3 bases are TGTGCCAGCAGCTTAGTCCTGGACAGGGAAGAGACCCAGTACTTC. The chain carries TRBV11-2 and TRBJ2-5; 8 bases map to TRBD1. V lost 1 base and J lost 3; bases outside the gene matches: 4. The germline V gene has CDR1 SGHAT and CDR2 FQNNGV. This CDR3 region has 15 residues.

The genes are TRBV5-1 and TRBJ2-1; D is perhaps TRBD2 (5 bases). CDR1 SGHRS and CDR2 YFSETQ come from the germline V gene. The CDR3 is made up of 19 amino acids. V was clipped by 5 bases and J by 3 bases, with 27 bases between them. The CDR3 bases are TGCGCCAGCAGAACCCAGAGTGTGACTCGGAGCGGTTACTACAATGAGCAGTTCTTC. It translates to CASRTQSVTRSGYYNEQFF.

The chain combines TRBV6-5 with TRBJ1-5, with TRBD1 matching 7 bases. The CDR3 covers 14 residues. Germline CDR1 is MNHEY and CDR2 is SVGAGI. V lost 7 bases and J lost 4; bases outside the gene matches: 7. The CDR3 DNA reads TGTGCCAGCACCTCAGGGGGTGGGAATCAGCCCCAGCATTTT. The encoded protein is CASTSGGGNQPQHF.

A single count supports this clone. V usage is TRBV20-1 and J usage is TRBJ2-5; TRBD2 agrees at 10 bases. V dropped 3 bases and J dropped 1; count of bases not matched to a gene: 2. The CDR3 has 14 amino acids. Per the germline V gene, CDR1 is DFQATT and CDR2 is SNEGSKA (reference sequence). The DNA of the CDR3 is TGCAGTGCTAGTAGCGGGGGGATCCAAGAGACCCAGTACTTC. This sequence encodes CSASSGGIQETQYF.

The chain employs TRBV12-3 or TRBV12-4 and TRBJ2-7, with 7 positions matching TRBD1. The CDR3 is 13 residues long. Unmatched junction bases numbered 8, after V lost 6 bases and J lost 6 bases. CDR3 nucleotide sequence: TGTGCCAGCAGCCACAGGGGCCGCCTCGAGCAGTACTTC. Its translation is CASSHRGRLEQYF.

The table lists this clone with a count of one. The chain has TRBV7-3 and TRBJ2-1, with 8 positions matching TRBD2. The length of the CDR3 is 17 residues. In germline, CDR1 is SGHTA, CDR2 FQGTGA. Unmatched junction bases numbered 14, after V lost 2 bases and J lost 8 bases. CDR3 sequence (DNA): TGTGCCAGCAGCTTATGGAGGTCAAGCGGGAGATTCGATGAGCAGTTCTTC. Encoded protein: CASSLWRSSGRFDEQFF.

The chain combines TRBV15 with TRBJ1-4; 9 nucleotides align to TRBD1. CDR3 length equals 18 residues. V lost 0 bases, J lost 4 bases, and 9 bases stayed unmatched. Germline assignment: CDR1 LNHNV and CDR2 YYDKDF (reference sequence). CDR3 sequence (DNA): TGTGCCACCAGCAGAGATCTTGACAGGGGGTCCCGTAATGAAAAACTGTTTTTT. Translated: CATSRDLDRGSRNEKLFF.

This chain uses TRBV21-1 with TRBJ2-1; the table names TRBD1, a call not compared with the DNA. TRBV21-1 is an annotated pseudogene. The CDR3 loop spans 20 amino acids. CDR3 sequence reads: CASSKTDRGPVGSSYNEQFF. The CDR3 region has the DNA TGTGCCAGCAGCAAGACGGACAGGGGCCCCGTTGGAAGCTCCTACAATGAGCAGTTCTTC.

This CDR3 reads CASSATGRNTEAFF. DNA for the CDR3: TGTGCCAGCAGCGCGACAGGGAGGAACACTGAAGCTTTCTTT. This sequence joins TRBV7-2 and TRBJ1-1; 7 bases agree with TRBD1. Germline values: CDR1 SGHTA, CDR2 FQGNSA. Unmatched junction bases numbered 4, after V lost 5 bases and J lost 1 base. This CDR3 contains 14 residues.

V usage is TRBV27 and J usage is TRBJ1-2; D remains ambiguous. The CDR3 extends over 13 amino acids. Germline V gene sequence: CDR1 MNHEY, CDR2 SMNVEV (reference sequence). Trimming stripped 0 bases from V and 7 bases from J, with 9 bases between. CDR3 sequence: CASSLSQVGGYTF. DNA of the CDR3: TGTGCCAGCAGTTTATCGCAGGTCGGTGGCTACACCTTC.

The rearrangement joins TRBV6-6 to TRBJ1-1; D not certain. Trimming stripped 4 bases from V and 5 bases from J, with 11 bases between. In germline, CDR1 is MNHNY, CDR2 SVGAGI (reference sequence). The CDR3 sequence is 13 residues long. CDR3 region: CASSSRGLTEAFF. The CDR3 coding sequence is TGTGCCAGCAGTTCTCGGGGTTTGACTGAAGCTTTCTTT.

The V and J genes are TRBV11-2 and TRBJ2-7; possibly TRBD2 for D (6 bases). The V end lost 3 bases, the J end lost 2 bases, and 14 bases lay between the germline ends. The germline V gene encodes CDR1 SGHAT and CDR2 FQNNGV. The CDR3 covers 15 residues. CDR3 protein: CASSLRRGSPYEQYF. CDR3 nucleotides: TGTGCCAGCAGCTTGAGACGGGGGTCGCCCTACGAGCAGTACTTC.

In its sample, this clone was seen a few times. This chain links TRBV30 with TRBJ1-4, with D perhaps TRBD1 (6 bases). The CDR3 covers 15 residues. V was shortened by 2 bases and J by 4 bases, with 14 bases between the two germline ends. Germline-derived CDR1 and CDR2 are GTSNPN and SVGIG (reference sequence). The CDR3 loop reads CAWSTQGFGNEKLFF. The CDR3 DNA reads as TGTGCCTGGAGTACACAGGGATTCGGTAATGAAAAACTGTTTTTT. Using reference TRBV30 and TRBJ1-4 for the parts outside the CDR3, the full variable domain is SQTIHQWPATLVQPVGSPLSLECTVEGTSNPNLYWYRQAAGRGLQLLFYSVGIGQISSEVPQNLSASRPQDRQFILSSKKLLLSDSGFYLCAWSTQGFGNEKLFFGSGTQLSVL.

This CDR3 reads CASSPQEDQPQHF. The CDR3 nucleotides read TGTGCCAGCTCACCACAGGAGGATCAGCCCCAGCATTTT. The J gene is TRBJ1-5, the V gene TRBV18; unclear D gene. There are 13 residues in the CDR3. Trimming stripped 1 base from V and 5 bases from J, with 6 bases between. CDR1 and CDR2 from the germline V gene are KGHSH and LQKENI.

This clone was counted a single time. The rearrangement links TRBV19 to TRBJ1-1; D remains ambiguous. The V gene's germline CDR1 is LNHDA and CDR2 SQIVND (reference sequence). The V end lost 6 bases, the J end lost 1 base, and 21 bases lay between the germline ends. The length of the CDR3 is 17 residues. The CDR3 loop reads CASSLPHREGENTEAFF. CDR3 coding DNA: TGTGCCAGTAGCCTTCCACACCGGGAGGGAGAGAACACTGAAGCTTTCTTT.

The chain is built from TRBV4-1 and TRBJ1-2; D is ambiguous. Trimming shortened V by 0 bases and J by 4 bases, and 12 bases separated the two germline ends. Per the germline V gene, CDR1 is MGHRA and CDR2 is YSYEKL. CDR3 length: 15 residues. The chain's CDR3 is CASSQEPDWSYGYTF. CDR3 sequence (DNA): TGCGCCAGCAGCCAAGAGCCCGACTGGAGCTATGGCTACACCTTC.

V gene TRBV10-1 combines with J gene TRBJ2-7, with 10 bases matching TRBD1. V shed 4 bases and J 5 bases; nucleotides not matched to a gene: 2. The V gene's germline CDR1 is WNHNN and CDR2 SYGVQD (reference sequence). The CDR3 has 13 residues. CDR3 sequence (DNA): TGCGCCAGCAGTGTGGGACAGGGGAACGAGCAGTACTTC. Translated: CASSVGQGNEQYF.